The 30 T cell receptor beta chains in this list originate from one sample, sequenced in a study of T cells in Graves' hyperthyroidism and ophthalmopathy. The TCR beta CDR3 regions underwent amplification using RNA transcripts as the source. First-round RT-PCR targeting the TCR CDR3 was performed with the HTBI primer set. TCRdb processed the multiplex PCR reads anew with MiXCR; each CDR3 protein has one entry. The table shows around 580,000 distinct CDR3 sequences, with about half occurring only once. The specimen was peripheral blood or thyroid tissue (not recorded which). The source of these receptors is a woman aged 18-30 years with Graves' hyperthyroidism.

A remark on this clonotype: This clone may be a read error of a much larger clone one base away. The chain links TRBV7-3 to TRBJ2-7; no definite D call. V was shortened by 8 bases and J by 6 bases, with 14 bases between the two germline ends. The germline V gene encodes CDR1 SGHTA and CDR2 FQGTGA. The CDR3 extends over 12 amino acids. The CDR3 nucleotides are TGTGCCAGCGGATTATTCCGCTGCGAGCAGTACTTC. The encoded protein is CASGLFRCEQYF. Full variable domain (remainder filled in from reference TRBV7-3 and TRBJ2-7): GAGVSQTPSNKVTEKGKYVELRCDPISGHTALYWYRQSLGQGPEFLIYFQGTGAADDSGLPNDRFFAVRPEGSVSTLKIQRTERGDSAVYLCASGLFRCEQYFGPGTRLTVT.

This clonotype has only a few counts. This chain uses TRBV4-1 with TRBJ2-5; TRBD2 agrees at 7 bases. The V and J ends lost 4 bases and 5 bases, in that order; junction bases with no gene match: 19. The CDR3 spans 18 residues. Germline V gene lookup returns CDR1 MGHRA and CDR2 YSYEKL. The CDR3 DNA reads TGCGCCAGCAGCCGAGGTTTGGCGGGCGGGAGAGATTTTGAGACCCAGTACTTC. Translation gives CASSRGLAGGRDFETQYF.

This clonotype came up many times. The chain carries TRBV29-1 and TRBJ2-7; weak D call: TRBD1 (6 bases). V was cut by 5 bases and J by 4 bases, with 12 bases left in between. Germline V lookup: CDR1 SQVTM, CDR2 ANQGSEA. CDR3 size: 12 residues. Written as DNA, the CDR3 is TGCAGCGTTCAGGGGAACACTTACGAGCAGTACTTC. It translates to CSVQGNTYEQYF.

The genes are TRBV7-9 and TRBJ1-2; D possibly corresponds to TRBD1 (6 bases). The CDR3 loop spans 14 amino acids. Germline lookup yields CDR1 SEHNR and CDR2 FQNEAQ (reference sequence). Trimming removed 7 bases at V and 0 bases at J, with 12 bases between. CDR3 loop: CASTNRATNYGYTF. The CDR3 DNA reads as TGTGCCAGCACAAACAGGGCGACTAACTATGGCTACACCTTC.

Details on this clonotype: At one boundary the junction diverges from the germline segment, which might be a read error. V and J are TRBV10-3 and TRBJ2-7; 9 bases fit TRBD1. Germline CDR1 reads ENHRY; CDR2 reads SYGVKD. CDR3 length: 16 amino acids. The CDR3 bases are TGTGCCAGCAGTTACTCGGGGTTGACAGGGGGCTACGAGCAGTACTTC. Its protein is CASSYSGLTGGYEQYF.

This clonotype has more than one count but fewer than ten. CDR3 loop: CASSLPQLYEQYF. The CDR3 DNA is TGTGCCAGCAGTTTACCGCAGCTCTACGAGCAGTACTTC. The chain is built from TRBV27 and TRBJ2-7; no clear D. V lost 2 bases to trimming and J lost 3 bases, with 8 bases between them. The length of the CDR3 is 13 residues. Germline-derived CDR1 and CDR2 are MNHEY and SMNVEV (reference sequence).

V gene TRBV20-1 combines with J gene TRBJ1-1; 8 nucleotides match TRBD1. The CDR3 totals 15 residues. J lost 3 bases, V lost 2 bases, and 8 bases had no gene match. Per the germline V gene, CDR1 is DFQATT and CDR2 is SNEGSKA (reference sequence). Written as DNA, the CDR3 is TGCAGTGCTAGATATATCCAGACAGGGGACACTGAAGCTTTCTTT. It yields the protein CSARYIQTGDTEAFF.

This rearrangement joins TRBV10-3 to TRBJ2-7; tentative D call: TRBD1 (5 bases). In germline, CDR1 is ENHRY, CDR2 SYGVKD. V gave up 0 bases and J gave up 8 bases, with 14 bases separating them. The CDR3 length is 14 residues. The CDR3 DNA reads TGTGCCATCAGTGAGTCTGGGGCAGGACCGCAGCAGTACTTC. Encoded protein: CAISESGAGPQQYF.

A remark on this clonotype: One end of the junction is discordant with germline, which a read error may explain. The V and J genes are TRBV27 and TRBJ1-2; no reliable D call. Germline-derived CDR1 and CDR2 are MNHEY and SMNVEV (reference sequence). The CDR3 spans 11 residues. CDR3 bases: TGCGCCATCATGGGAAGAGGCGGCTACACCTTC. Translated, it gives CAIMGRGGYTF.

The chain uses TRBV2 and TRBJ2-1, with D possibly being TRBD1 (5 bases). Germline V CDR1 and CDR2: SNHLY, FYNNEI. V shed 6 bases and J shed 0 bases, with 12 bases lying between them. The CDR3 is 15 residues long. The CDR3 DNA reads TGTGCCAGCAGCCCCCTAGACAGCTCCTACAATGAGCAGTTCTTC. It translates to CASSPLDSSYNEQFF.

This clonotype was detected many times. For the CDR3, the DNA is TGTGCCACCAGCAGAGAGTATTTTCCCCAGCATTTT. Its protein is CATSREYFPQHF. The chain employs TRBV15 and TRBJ1-5; D call uncertain. Germline V lookup: CDR1 LNHNV, CDR2 YYDKDF (reference sequence). V was trimmed by 0 bases and J by 10 bases, leaving 7 bases between them. The CDR3 covers 12 residues.

The J gene is TRBJ2-7, the V gene TRBV9; 7 bases match TRBD1. V lost 0 bases and J lost 8; bases outside the gene matches: 14. Germline V gene lookup returns CDR1 SGDLS and CDR2 YYNGEE. This CDR3 contains 16 residues. The DNA of the CDR3 is TGTGCCAGCAGCGTAGGGCAGGGGGTCAATCAGCCCCAGCAGTACTTC. This encodes CASSVGQGVNQPQQYF.

V gene TRBV11-2 combines with J gene TRBJ1-1; 8 nucleotides match TRBD1. CDR1 is SGHAT, CDR2 FQNNGV, per germline. This CDR3 has 17 residues. Trimming took 5 bases from V and 5 from J; bases not matched to a gene: 16. The CDR3 here is CASSALIGQGSGTEAFF. CDR3 nucleotides: TGTGCCAGCAGCGCGTTAATTGGACAGGGTTCTGGTACTGAAGCTTTCTTT.

The table lists this clonotype with many counts. The chain employs TRBV5-1 and TRBJ1-2, with 7 bases matching TRBD1. Germline V lookup: CDR1 SGHRS, CDR2 YFSETQ. There are 16 residues in the CDR3. Germline trimming cut 3 bases from V and 2 bases from J; bases unmatched to any gene: 10. In DNA form, the CDR3 reads TGCGCCAGCAGCTACACGACAGGGAGGGCCAACTATGGCTACACCTTC. Translated, it gives CASSYTTGRANYGYTF.

This clonotype was seen ten or more times. As DNA, the CDR3 is TGTGCCAGTAGAACCGGGACAGGCACCCTCAACACTGAAGCTTTCTTT. Its protein product is CASRTGTGTLNTEAFF. The rearrangement joins TRBV19 to TRBJ1-1; TRBD1 aligns across 8 bases. The CDR3 has 16 residues. The germline V gene has CDR1 LNHDA and CDR2 SQIVND (reference sequence). V lost 6 bases, J lost 2 bases, and 11 bases stayed unmatched.

This clonotype was observed a single time. The CDR3 here is CSLGLAVYEQYF. Here the CDR3 DNA reads TGCAGCTTGGGACTAGCGGTCTACGAGCAGTACTTC. This sequence joins TRBV29-1 and TRBJ2-7, with 11 bases aligning to TRBD2. The CDR3 covers 12 residues. The germline CDR1 and CDR2 sequences are SQVTM and ANQGSEA. J lost 3 bases, V lost 8 bases, and 3 bases had no gene match.

This clonotype has a count of ten or more. The gene calls are TRBV19 and TRBJ1-4; D call uncertain. Germline assignment: CDR1 LNHDA and CDR2 SQIVND (reference sequence). The CDR3 covers 15 residues. Trimming stripped 5 bases from V and 3 bases from J, with 13 bases between. The CDR3 loop reads CASSVAGTANEKLFF. CDR3 nucleotide sequence: TGTGCCAGTAGTGTTGCTGGTACGGCTAATGAAAAACTGTTTTTT.

As for this clonotype: The conserved final phenylalanine or tryptophan is absent from the CDR3, which likely points to a read error. No DNA is shown, since the ends of the CDR3 on it are uncertain; the CDR3 is the one TCRdb lists. V gene TRBV24-1 combines with J gene TRBJ2-5; TRBD1, as called in the table, went unchecked against the DNA. Including both end residues, the CDR3 is 9 amino acids long. Germline V gene data show CDR1 as KGHDR and CDR2 as SFDVKD. The CDR3 sequence is CATSVPTGV.

This clonotype came up many times. The gene calls are TRBV7-2 and TRBJ2-7; D tentatively fits TRBD1 or TRBD2 (5 bases each). CDR1 is SGHTA, CDR2 FQGNSA, per germline. V was clipped by 2 bases and J by 2 bases, with 13 bases between them. The CDR3 extends over 15 amino acids. CDR3 region: CASSLSTGTPYEQYF. In DNA, the CDR3 is TGTGCCAGCAGCTTAAGTACCGGGACCCCCTACGAGCAGTACTTC. Looking up the rest from reference TRBV7-2 and TRBJ2-7 gives the full variable domain: GAGVSQSPSNKVTEKGKDVELRCDPISGHTALYWYRQSLGQGLEFLIYFQGNSAPDKSGLPSDRFSAERTGGSVSTLTIQRTQQEDSAVYLCASSLSTGTPYEQYFGPGTRLTVT.

CDR3 bases: TGTGCCAGCGGACTAGCGGGAGTCGGTGGCTACACCTTC. Amino acid sequence: CASGLAGVGGYTF. The chain is built from TRBV6-1 and TRBJ1-2; D is ambiguous. The length of the CDR3 is 13 residues. Germline assignment: CDR1 MNHNS and CDR2 SASEGT. The ends were cut back, 8 bases at V and 7 bases at J, with 17 bases in the middle.

The gene calls are TRBV6-5 and TRBJ1-4; D perhaps matches TRBD1 (5 bases). CDR1 is MNHEY, CDR2 SVGAGI, per germline. The CDR3 length is 14 residues. Trimming took 1 base from V and 12 from J, leaving 15 bases between them. Here the CDR3 reads CASSYFPGQGELFF. The CDR3 coding sequence is TGTGCCAGCAGTTACTTCCCCGGGCAGGGAGAACTGTTTTTT.

This clonotype was found many times. The V and J genes are TRBV24-1 and TRBJ2-5; D could derive from TRBD1 or TRBD2 (5 bases each). The CDR3 runs to 15 residues. Germline V lookup: CDR1 KGHDR, CDR2 SFDVKD. Trimming left V 3 bases short and J 4 bases short, with 14 bases between. The CDR3 nucleotides read TGTGCCACCAGTGATGGGGCCAAGGGACGAGAGACCCAGTACTTC. Translation gives CATSDGAKGRETQYF.

There are many counts of this clonotype. V gene TRBV19 combines with J gene TRBJ1-2; no reliable D call. The CDR3 runs 14 residues. From germline, CDR1 is LNHDA and CDR2 SQIVND (reference sequence). With 2 bases removed from V and 2 bases from J, the gap between germline ends came to 9 bases. This chain's CDR3 is CASSIITRNYGYTF. The CDR3 DNA is TGTGCCAGTAGTATAATAACTCGCAACTATGGCTACACCTTC.

Ten or more counts support this clonotype. V is TRBV9 and J is TRBJ1-5; D ambiguous. V was shortened by 1 base and J by 0 bases, with 14 bases between the two germline ends. The CDR3 is made up of 17 amino acids. Germline V gives CDR1 SGDLS, CDR2 YYNGEE. The DNA of the CDR3 is TGTGCCAGCAGCGTACAACCAGGAGGGAATAGCAATCAGCCCCAGCATTTT. Its protein is CASSVQPGGNSNQPQHF.

This clonotype has a count of ten or more. The chain is built from TRBV29-1 and TRBJ1-1, with D maybe TRBD1 (5 bases). V lost 4 bases to trimming and J lost 8 bases, with 11 bases between them. This CDR3 comprises 11 residues. CDR1 is SQVTM and CDR2 is ANQGSEA in the germline V gene. The chain's CDR3 is CSVGEGMEAFF. CDR3 sequence (DNA): TGCAGCGTTGGGGAGGGGATGGAAGCTTTCTTT.

This clonotype was counted at least ten times. The rearrangement links TRBV19 to TRBJ2-6; TRBD1 aligns across 9 bases. This CDR3 has 19 amino acids. Germline CDR1 LNHDA, CDR2 SQIVND (reference sequence). Trimming at V came to 6 bases and at J to 0 bases, leaving 12 bases not matched to a gene. This CDR3 reads CASRRIRTGVLSGANVLTF. In DNA form, the CDR3 reads TGTGCCAGTAGGAGGATTCGGACAGGGGTTCTCTCTGGGGCCAACGTCCTGACTTTC.

There are many counts of this clonotype. This rearrangement joins TRBV12-3 or TRBV12-4 to TRBJ2-7, with D possibly matching TRBD1 (6 bases). V gave up 4 bases and J gave up 6 bases, with 13 bases separating them. CDR3 length: 13 amino acids. This CDR3 is CASSSTGSGEQYF. Here the CDR3 DNA reads TGTGCCAGCAGTTCTACAGGGTCGGGCGAGCAGTACTTC.

This clonotype was observed at least ten times. V usage is TRBV7-8 and J usage is TRBJ1-2; TRBD1 aligns across 7 bases. Germline values: CDR1 SGHVS, CDR2 FQNEAQ. The CDR3 extends over 16 amino acids. V was pared by 4 bases and J by 2 bases, with 10 bases of the junction left unmatched. CDR3 in amino acids: CASSSRSGTANYGYTF. In DNA form, the CDR3 reads TGTGCCAGCAGCTCGCGCTCTGGGACAGCCAACTATGGCTACACCTTC.

The sample holds many counts of this clonotype. The rearrangement links TRBV6-6 to TRBJ2-5; 13 nucleotides agree with TRBD2. Germline values: CDR1 MNHNY, CDR2 SVGAGI (reference sequence). The length of the CDR3 is 16 residues. V was pared by 6 bases and J by 4 bases, with 8 bases of the junction left unmatched. The CDR3 bases are TGTGCCAGCAGACGCCGGACTAGCGGGAGCGGAGAGACCCAGTACTTC. It codes for CASRRRTSGSGETQYF.

To note about this clonotype: Germline is not matched at one junction end, which may reflect a read error. The J gene is TRBJ2-6, the V gene TRBV15, with D tentatively TRBD1 (6 bases). The germline V gene has CDR1 LNHNV and CDR2 YYDKDF (reference sequence). CDR3 length equals 12 residues. CDR3 in amino acids: CATSLGGNVLTF. CDR3 DNA: TGTGCCACCAGCTTAGGGGGCAACGTCCTGACTTTC.